This T cell receptor (beta chain) derives from a study of memory CD4+ T cells and cytomegalovirus serostatus. Single viable CD3+CD4+CD8-CD45RO+ cells were sorted as the memory CD4+ T cells. Total CD4+ T cells were enriched by CD4 positive selection. General observations from the study: Suggested: most of the CMV-linked TCR signature lies in CD4+ memory cells.

In the source study's methods: Out-of-frame sequences were removed, leaving about 2.2 million distinct TCRbeta sequences. The repertoire was sequenced with immunoSEQ multiplex PCR; TCRdb's copy has only in-frame clones and lacks some. V and J calls and clone size are those listed in that table; D and trimming were worked out from the DNA. In the table there are around 41,000 clones, 76% of which are singletons. The J segment lost 7 bases and the V segment lost 5 bases, leaving 8 bases of the junction unmatched. The CDR3 covers 14 residues. Germline V gene lookup returns CDR1 MNHEY and CDR2 SVGAGI. Note on this clone: Its antigen is undetermined.

Sample: memory CD4+ T cells from blood. The gene calls are TRBV6-5 and TRBJ1-1; 9 bases align to TRBD1. This sequence originates from an adult in good health and CMV-seronegative. As DNA, the CDR3 is TGTGCCAGCAGTCGGGCGGGACAGGGCGGTGAAGCTTTCTTT. Translated, it gives CASSRAGQGGEAFF.